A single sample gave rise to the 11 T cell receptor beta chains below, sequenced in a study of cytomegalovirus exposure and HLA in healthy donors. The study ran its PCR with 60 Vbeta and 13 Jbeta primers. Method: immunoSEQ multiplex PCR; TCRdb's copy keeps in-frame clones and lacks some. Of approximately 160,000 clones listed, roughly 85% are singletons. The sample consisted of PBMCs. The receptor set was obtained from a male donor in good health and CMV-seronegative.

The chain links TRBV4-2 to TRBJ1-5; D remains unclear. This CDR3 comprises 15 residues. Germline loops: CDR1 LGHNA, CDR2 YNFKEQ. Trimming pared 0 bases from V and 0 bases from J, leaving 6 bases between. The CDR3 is CASSQDPLSNQPQHF. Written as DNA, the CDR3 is TGTGCCAGCAGCCAAGACCCCCTTAGCAATCAGCCCCAGCATTTT.

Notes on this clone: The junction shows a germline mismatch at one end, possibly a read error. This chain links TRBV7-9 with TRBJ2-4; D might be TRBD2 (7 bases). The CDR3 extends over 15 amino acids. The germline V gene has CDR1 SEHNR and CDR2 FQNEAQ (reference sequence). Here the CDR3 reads CSSSYRGAGQNIQYF. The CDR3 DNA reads TGTTCCAGCAGCTATCGGGGGGCAGGGCAAAACATTCAGTACTTC. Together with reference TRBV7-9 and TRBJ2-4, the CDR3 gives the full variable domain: DTGVSQNPRHKITKRGQNVTFRCDPISEHNRLYWYRQTLGQGPEFLTYFQNEAQLEKSRLLSDRFSAERPKGSFSTLEIQRTEQGDSAMYLCSSSYRGAGQNIQYFGAGTRLSVL.

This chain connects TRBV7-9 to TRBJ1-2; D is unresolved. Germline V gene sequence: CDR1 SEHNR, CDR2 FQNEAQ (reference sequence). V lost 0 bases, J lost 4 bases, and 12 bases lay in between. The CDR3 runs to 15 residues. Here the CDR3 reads CASSLAGRGVYGYTF. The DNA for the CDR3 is TGTGCCAGCAGCTTAGCGGGGAGAGGTGTCTATGGCTACACCTTC.

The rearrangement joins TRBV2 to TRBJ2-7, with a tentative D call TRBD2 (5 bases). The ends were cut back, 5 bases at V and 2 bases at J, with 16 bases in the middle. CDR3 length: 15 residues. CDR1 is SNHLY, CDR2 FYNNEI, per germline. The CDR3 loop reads CASSSEAGKTYEQYF. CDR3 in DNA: TGTGCCAGCAGTTCGGAGGCAGGCAAAACCTACGAGCAGTACTTC.

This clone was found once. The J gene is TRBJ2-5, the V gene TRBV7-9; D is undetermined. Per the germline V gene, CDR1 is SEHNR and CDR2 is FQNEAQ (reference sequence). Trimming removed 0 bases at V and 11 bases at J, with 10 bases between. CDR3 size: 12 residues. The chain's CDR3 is CASSLANREQYF. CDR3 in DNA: TGTGCCAGCAGCTTAGCCAACAGAGAGCAGTACTTC. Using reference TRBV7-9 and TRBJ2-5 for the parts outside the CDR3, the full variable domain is DTGVSQNPRHKITKRGQNVTFRCDPISEHNRLYWYRQTLGQGPEFLTYFQNEAQLEKSRLLSDRFSAERPKGSFSTLEIQRTEQGDSAMYLCASSLANREQYFGPGTRLLVL.

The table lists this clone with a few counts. The CDR3 is CARAYPGQGAMGTNEKLFF. CDR3 nucleotide sequence: TGTGCCAGGGCGTATCCGGGACAGGGGGCTATGGGGACTAATGAAAAACTGTTTTTT. This chain uses TRBV28 with TRBJ1-4; TRBD1 aligns across 12 bases. The CDR3 length is 19 residues. After removal of 9 bases from V and 2 bases from J, the junction contained 16 bases not matched to a gene. Germline-derived CDR1 and CDR2 are MDHEN and SYDVKM.

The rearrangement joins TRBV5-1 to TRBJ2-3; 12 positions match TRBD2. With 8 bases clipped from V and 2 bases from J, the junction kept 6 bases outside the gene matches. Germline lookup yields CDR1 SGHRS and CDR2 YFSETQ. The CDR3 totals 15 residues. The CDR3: CASLRTSGTTDTQYF. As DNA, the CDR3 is TGCGCCAGTCTACGGACTAGCGGGACCACAGATACGCAGTATTTT.

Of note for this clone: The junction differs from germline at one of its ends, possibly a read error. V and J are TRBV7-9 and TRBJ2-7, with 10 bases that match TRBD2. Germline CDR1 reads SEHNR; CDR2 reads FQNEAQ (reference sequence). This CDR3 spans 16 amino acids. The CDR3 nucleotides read TGTTCCAGCAGCTCGGGACCTAGCGGGAGCTCCTACGAGCAGTACTTC. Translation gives CSSSSGPSGSSYEQYF.

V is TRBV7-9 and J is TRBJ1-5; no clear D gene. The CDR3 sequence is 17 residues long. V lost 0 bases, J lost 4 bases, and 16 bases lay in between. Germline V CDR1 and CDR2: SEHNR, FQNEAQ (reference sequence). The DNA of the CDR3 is TGTGCCAGCAGCTTAGCGCTGACGGAGGGTTTGAATCAGCCCCAGCATTTT. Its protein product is CASSLALTEGLNQPQHF.

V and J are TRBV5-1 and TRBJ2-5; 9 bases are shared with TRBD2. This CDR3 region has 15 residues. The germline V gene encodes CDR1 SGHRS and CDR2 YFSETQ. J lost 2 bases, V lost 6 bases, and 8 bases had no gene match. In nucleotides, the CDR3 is TGCGCCAGCACCCGAACGGCGGGGGGGCAAGAGACCCAGTACTTC. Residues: CASTRTAGGQETQYF.

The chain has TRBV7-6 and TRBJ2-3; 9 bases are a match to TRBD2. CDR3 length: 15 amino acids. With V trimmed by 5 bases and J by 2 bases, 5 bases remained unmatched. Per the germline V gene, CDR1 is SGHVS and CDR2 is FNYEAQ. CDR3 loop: CASSAAGGNTDTQYF. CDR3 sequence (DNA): TGTGCCAGCAGCGCAGCGGGGGGTAACACAGATACGCAGTATTTT.